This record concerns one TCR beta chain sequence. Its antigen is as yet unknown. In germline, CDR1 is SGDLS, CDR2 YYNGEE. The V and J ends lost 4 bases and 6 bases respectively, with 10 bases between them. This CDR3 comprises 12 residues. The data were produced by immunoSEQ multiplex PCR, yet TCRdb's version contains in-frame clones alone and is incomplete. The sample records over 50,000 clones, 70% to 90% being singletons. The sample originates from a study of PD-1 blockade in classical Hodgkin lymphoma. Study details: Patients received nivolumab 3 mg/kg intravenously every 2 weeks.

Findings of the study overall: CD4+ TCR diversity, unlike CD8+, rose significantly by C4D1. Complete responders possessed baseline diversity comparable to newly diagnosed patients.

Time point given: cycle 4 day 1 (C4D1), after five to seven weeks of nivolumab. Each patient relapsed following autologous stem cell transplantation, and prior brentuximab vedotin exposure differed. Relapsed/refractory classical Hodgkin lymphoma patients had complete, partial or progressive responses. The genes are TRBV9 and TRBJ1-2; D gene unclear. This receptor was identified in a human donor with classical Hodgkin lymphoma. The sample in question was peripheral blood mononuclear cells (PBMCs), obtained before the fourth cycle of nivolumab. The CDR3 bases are TGTGCCAGCAGCCCGGACCCTAATGGCTACACCTTC. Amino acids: CASSPDPNGYTF.